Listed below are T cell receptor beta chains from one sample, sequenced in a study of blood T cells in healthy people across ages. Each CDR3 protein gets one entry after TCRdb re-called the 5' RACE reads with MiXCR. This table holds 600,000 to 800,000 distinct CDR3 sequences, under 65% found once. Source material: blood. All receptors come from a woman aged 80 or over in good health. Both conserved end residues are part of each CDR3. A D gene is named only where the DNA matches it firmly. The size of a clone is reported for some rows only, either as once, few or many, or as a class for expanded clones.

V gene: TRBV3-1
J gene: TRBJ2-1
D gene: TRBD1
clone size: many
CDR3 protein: CASSPRGTGAYNEQFF
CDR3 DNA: TGTGCCAGCAGCCCCCGGGGGACAGGGGCCTACAATGAGCAGTTCTTC

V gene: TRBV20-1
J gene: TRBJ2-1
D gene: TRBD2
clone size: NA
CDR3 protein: CSAYSGGINEQFF
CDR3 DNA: TGCAGTGCCTATAGCGGGGGGATCAATGAGCAGTTCTTC

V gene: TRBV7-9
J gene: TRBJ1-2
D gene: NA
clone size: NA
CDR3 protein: CASNEGPHGYTF
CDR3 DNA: TGTGCCAGCAACGAGGGACCGCATGGCTACACCTTC

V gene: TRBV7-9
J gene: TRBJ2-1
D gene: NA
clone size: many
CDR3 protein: CASSLLFSSHEQFF
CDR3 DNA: TGTGCCAGCAGCCTCCTTTTTAGCTCCCATGAGCAGTTCTTC

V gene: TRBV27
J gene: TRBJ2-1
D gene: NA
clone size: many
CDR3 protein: CASSSPISGINEQFF
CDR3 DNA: TGTGCCAGCAGTTCCCCAATCTCAGGGATCAATGAGCAGTTCTTC

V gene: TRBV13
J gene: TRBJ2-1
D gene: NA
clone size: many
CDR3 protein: CASSLPDWMSYNEQFF
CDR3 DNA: TGTGCCAGCAGCCTGCCCGACTGGATGTCCTACAATGAGCAGTTCTTC

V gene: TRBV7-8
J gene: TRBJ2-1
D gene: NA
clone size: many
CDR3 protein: CASSFDRWNEQFF
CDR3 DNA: TGTGCCAGCAGCTTCGACCGATGGAATGAGCAGTTCTTC

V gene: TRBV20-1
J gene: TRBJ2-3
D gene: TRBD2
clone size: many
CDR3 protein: CSARLAGPTDTQYF
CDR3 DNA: TGCAGTGCTAGACTAGCGGGGCCCACAGATACGCAGTATTTT

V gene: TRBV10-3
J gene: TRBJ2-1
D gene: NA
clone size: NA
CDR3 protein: CAISLPTERGLNEQFF
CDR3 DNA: TGTGCCATCAGCCTACCGACCGAGAGGGGGTTGAATGAGCAGTTCTTC

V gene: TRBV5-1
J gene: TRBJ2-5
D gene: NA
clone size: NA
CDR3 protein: CASSLVRLETQYF
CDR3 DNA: TGCGCCAGCAGCTTGGTGAGATTGGAGACCCAGTACTTC

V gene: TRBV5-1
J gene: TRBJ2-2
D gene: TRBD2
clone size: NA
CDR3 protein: CASSVSGTSGFTGELFF
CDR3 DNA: TGCGCCAGCAGCGTATCCGGGACTAGCGGTTTCACCGGGGAGCTGTTTTTT

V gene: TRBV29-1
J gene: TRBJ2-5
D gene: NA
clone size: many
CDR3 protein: CSVIYTEETQYF
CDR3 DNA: TGCAGCGTTATATACACAGAAGAGACCCAGTACTTC

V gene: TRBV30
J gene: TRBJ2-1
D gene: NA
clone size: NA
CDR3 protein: CAWSGTEQFF
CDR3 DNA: TGTGCCTGGAGTGGCACTGAGCAGTTCTTC

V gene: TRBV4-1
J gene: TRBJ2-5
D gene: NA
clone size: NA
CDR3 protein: CASSQDEGPGPATQYF
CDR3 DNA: TGCGCCAGCAGCCAAGATGAGGGGCCGGGCCCGGCGACCCAGTACTTC

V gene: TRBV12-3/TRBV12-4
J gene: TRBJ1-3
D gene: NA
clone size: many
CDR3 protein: CASGGPLFSGNTIYF
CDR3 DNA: TGTGCCTCCGGGGGACCACTATTCTCTGGAAACACCATATATTTT

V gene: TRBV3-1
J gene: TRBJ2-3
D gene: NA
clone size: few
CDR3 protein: CASSQRDINTDTQYF
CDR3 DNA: TGTGCCAGCAGTCAAAGGGACATAAACACAGATACGCAGTATTTT

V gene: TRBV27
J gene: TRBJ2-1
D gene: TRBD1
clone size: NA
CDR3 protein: CASSRSGTVYNEQFF
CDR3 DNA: TGTGCCAGCAGTCGTTCCGGGACAGTATACAATGAGCAGTTCTTC

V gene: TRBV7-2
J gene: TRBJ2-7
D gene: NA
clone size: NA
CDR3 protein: CASSPRTGGGEQYF
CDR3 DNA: TGTGCCAGCAGCCCCCGGACGGGCGGTGGTGAGCAGTACTTC

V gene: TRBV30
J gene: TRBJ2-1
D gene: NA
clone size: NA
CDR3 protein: CAWSSRGRVYNEQFF
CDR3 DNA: TGTGCCTGGAGTTCCAGGGGGAGGGTATACAATGAGCAGTTCTTC

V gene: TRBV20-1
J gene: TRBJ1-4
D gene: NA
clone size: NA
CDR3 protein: CSARDDPLEKLFF
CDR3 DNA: TGCAGTGCTAGAGATGACCCCCTGGAAAAACTGTTTTTT

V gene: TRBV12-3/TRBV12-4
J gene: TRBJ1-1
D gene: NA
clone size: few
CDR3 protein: CASSLSEVNTEAFF
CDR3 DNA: TGTGCCAGCAGTTTATCCGAAGTTAACACTGAAGCTTTCTTT

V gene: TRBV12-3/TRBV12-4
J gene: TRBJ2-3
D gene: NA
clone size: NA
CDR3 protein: CASSRLSTDAQYF
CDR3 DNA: TGTGCCAGCAGTAGACTTAGCACAGATGCGCAGTATTTT

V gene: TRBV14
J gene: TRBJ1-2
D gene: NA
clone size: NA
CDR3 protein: CASSQGWRGPLLYGYTF
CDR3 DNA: TGTGCCAGCAGCCAAGGTTGGAGGGGCCCTCTCCTCTATGGCTACACCTTC

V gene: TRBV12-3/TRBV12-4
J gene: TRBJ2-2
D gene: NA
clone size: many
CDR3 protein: CASSNQGIGELFF
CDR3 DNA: TGTGCCAGCAGTAATCAGGGGATCGGGGAGCTGTTTTTT

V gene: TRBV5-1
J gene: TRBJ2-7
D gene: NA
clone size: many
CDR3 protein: CASSLREAYEQYF
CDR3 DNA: TGCGCCAGCAGCTTGAGGGAAGCCTACGAGCAGTACTTC

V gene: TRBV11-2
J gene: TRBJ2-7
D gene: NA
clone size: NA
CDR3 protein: CASSSPGTLYEQYF
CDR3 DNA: TGTGCCAGCAGCTCTCCCGGGACACTATACGAGCAGTACTTC

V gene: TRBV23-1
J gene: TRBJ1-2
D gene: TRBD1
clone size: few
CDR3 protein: CASSQGGQGPTNYGYTF
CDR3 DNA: TGCGCCAGCAGTCAGGGGGGACAGGGGCCAACTAACTATGGCTACACCTTC

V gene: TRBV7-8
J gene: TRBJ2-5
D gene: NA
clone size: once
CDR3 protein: CASTKSQDIAERETQYF
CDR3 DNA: TGTGCCAGCACCAAGAGCCAAGATATAGCGGAGAGAGAGACCCAGTACTTC

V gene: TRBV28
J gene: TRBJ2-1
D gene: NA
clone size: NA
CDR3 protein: CASATVRSYNEQFF
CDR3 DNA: TGTGCCAGTGCTACAGTCCGCTCCTACAATGAGCAGTTCTTC

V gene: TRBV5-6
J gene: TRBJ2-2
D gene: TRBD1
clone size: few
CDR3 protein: CASSLRTGGVTGELFF
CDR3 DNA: TGTGCCAGCAGCCTTCGGACAGGGGGGGTCACCGGGGAGCTGTTTTTT

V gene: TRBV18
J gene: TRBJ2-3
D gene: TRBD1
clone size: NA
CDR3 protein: CAGSPRTGGADTQYF
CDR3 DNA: TGTGCCGGCTCACCAAGGACAGGGGGCGCAGATACGCAGTATTTT

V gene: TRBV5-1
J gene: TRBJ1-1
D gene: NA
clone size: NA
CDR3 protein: CASKLGPQNTEAFF
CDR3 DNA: TGCGCCAGCAAATTGGGGCCCCAAAACACTGAAGCTTTCTTT

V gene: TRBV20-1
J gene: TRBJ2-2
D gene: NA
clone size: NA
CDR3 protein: CSARNPAVDAGELFF
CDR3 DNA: TGCAGTGCTAGAAATCCAGCCGTCGACGCCGGGGAGCTGTTTTTT

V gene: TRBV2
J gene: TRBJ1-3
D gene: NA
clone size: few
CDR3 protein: CASSAPPRGYGNTIYF
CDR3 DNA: TGTGCCAGCAGTGCCCCCCCGCGGGGTTACGGAAACACCATATATTTT

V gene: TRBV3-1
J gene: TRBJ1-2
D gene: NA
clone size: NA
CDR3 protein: CASSPPSGLGGYTF
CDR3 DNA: TGTGCCAGCAGCCCCCCATCGGGTTTGGGAGGCTACACCTTC

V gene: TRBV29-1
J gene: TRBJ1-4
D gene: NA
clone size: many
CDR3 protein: CSVGQPNEKLFF
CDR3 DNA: TGCAGCGTTGGACAGCCGAATGAAAAACTGTTTTTT

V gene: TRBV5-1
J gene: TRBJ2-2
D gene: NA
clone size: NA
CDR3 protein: CASGVFANTGELFF
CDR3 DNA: TGCGCCAGCGGGGTCTTCGCGAACACCGGGGAGCTGTTTTTT

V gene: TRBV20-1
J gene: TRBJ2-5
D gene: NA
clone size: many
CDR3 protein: CSARTEAWRETQYF
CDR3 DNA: TGCAGTGCTCGGACGGAGGCCTGGAGGGAGACCCAGTACTTC

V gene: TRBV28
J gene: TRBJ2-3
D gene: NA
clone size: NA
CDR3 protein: CASRPRPDTDTQYF
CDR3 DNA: TGTGCCAGCAGGCCCCGCCCGGACACAGATACGCAGTATTTT

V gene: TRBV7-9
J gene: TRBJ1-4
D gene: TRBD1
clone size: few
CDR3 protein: CASSPRDSGDLEKLFF
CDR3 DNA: TGTGCCAGCAGCCCCAGGGACAGTGGAGATCTTGAAAAACTGTTTTTT

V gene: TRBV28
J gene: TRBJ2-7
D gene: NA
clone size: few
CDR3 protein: CASTSVYNEQYF
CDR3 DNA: TGTGCCAGTACTAGTGTTTACAATGAGCAGTACTTC

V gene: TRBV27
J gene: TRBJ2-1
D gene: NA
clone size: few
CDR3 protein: CASSSTASRQETQFF
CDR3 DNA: TGTGCCAGCAGCTCCACAGCGAGCCGCCAAGAGACCCAGTTCTTC

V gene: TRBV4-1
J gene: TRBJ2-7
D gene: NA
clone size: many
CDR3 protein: CASSQEVVAGTDPHLYEQYF
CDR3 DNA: TGCGCCAGCAGCCAAGAGGTGGTGGCCGGGACCGACCCTCATCTCTACGAGCAGTACTTC

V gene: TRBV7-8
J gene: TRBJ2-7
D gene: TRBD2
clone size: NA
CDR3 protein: CASSQDGLADYEQYF
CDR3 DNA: TGTGCCAGCAGCCAAGATGGACTAGCGGATTACGAGCAGTACTTC

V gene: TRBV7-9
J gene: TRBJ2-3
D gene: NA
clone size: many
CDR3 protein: CASSSAGTNFEVDTQYF
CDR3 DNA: TGTGCCAGCAGCTCGGCCGGGACAAATTTTGAAGTAGATACGCAGTATTTT

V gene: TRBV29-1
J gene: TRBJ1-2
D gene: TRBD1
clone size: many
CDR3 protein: CSLLNTWGQLYGYTF
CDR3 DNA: TGCAGCTTATTGAACACCTGGGGACAGCTCTATGGCTACACCTTC

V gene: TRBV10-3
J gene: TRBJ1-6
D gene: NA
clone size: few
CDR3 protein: CATRSGGNSPLHF
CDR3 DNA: TGTGCCACCAGATCGGGGGGTAATTCACCCCTCCACTTT

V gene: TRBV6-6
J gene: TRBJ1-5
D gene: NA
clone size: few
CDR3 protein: CASSCSRVQPQHF
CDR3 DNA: TGTGCCAGCAGTTGCTCTAGGGTTCAGCCCCAGCATTTT

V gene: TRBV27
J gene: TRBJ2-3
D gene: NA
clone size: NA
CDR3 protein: CASSFTNTDTQYF
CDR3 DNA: TGTGCCAGCAGTTTCACAAACACAGATACGCAGTATTTT